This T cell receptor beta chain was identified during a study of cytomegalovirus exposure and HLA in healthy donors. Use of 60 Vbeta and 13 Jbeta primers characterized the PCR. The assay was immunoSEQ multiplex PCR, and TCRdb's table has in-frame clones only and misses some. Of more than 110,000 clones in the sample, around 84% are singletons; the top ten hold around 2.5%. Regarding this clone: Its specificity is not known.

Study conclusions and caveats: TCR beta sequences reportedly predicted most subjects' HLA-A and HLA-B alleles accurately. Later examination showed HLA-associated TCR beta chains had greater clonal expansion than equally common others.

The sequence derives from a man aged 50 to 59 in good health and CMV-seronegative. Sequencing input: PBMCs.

CDR3 nucleotides: TGTGCCAGTAGTATTCCGGGACAGGGGGCACTAGAGCAGTACTTC. As protein: CASSIPGQGALEQYF. The chain employs TRBV19 and TRBJ2-7; the match to TRBD1 covers 12 bases. The CDR3 has 15 residues. The junction had 7 bases not matched to a gene; V was cut back by 3 bases and J by 7 bases. CDR1 is LNHDA and CDR2 is SQIVND in the germline V gene (reference sequence).